Given below is one TCR beta chain in context. The table came from immunoSEQ multiplex PCR; TCRdb's copy has only in-frame clones and leaves some out. The table has 85,000 to 110,000 clones, about 90% seen once. These data belong to a study of T cell changes during pregnancy in multiple sclerosis. Deletions cut 0 bases from V and 3 bases from J, with 7 bases between. Germline-derived CDR1 and CDR2 are SGHRS and YFSETQ. The CDR3 has 14 residues. The chain couples TRBV5-1 to TRBJ1-5; D perhaps matches TRBD1 (5 bases). The sequence came from a female donor with multiple sclerosis, enrolled in a pregnancy study. This sample comprised peripheral blood, obtained after pregnancy. The DNA of the CDR3 is TGCGCCAGCAGCTTGGGAGGACACAATCAGCCCCAGCATTTT. This sequence encodes CASSLGGHNQPQHF.